The 32 T cell receptor beta chains presented below share a single source sample, sequenced in a study of T cell responses to AZD1222 COVID-19 vaccine. The table came from immunoSEQ multiplex PCR; TCRdb's copy has only in-frame clones and leaves some out. Here the sample spans 150,000 to 190,000 clones, 70% to 90% being singletons. The starting material was peripheral blood, obtained after recovery from COVID-19. These receptors were obtained from an adult who had recovered from COVID-19.

J is TRBJ2-5 and V is TRBV11-2; TRBD1 matches at 8 bases. The CDR3 has 14 residues. V was clipped by 5 bases and J by 3 bases; unmatched bases: 5. From germline, CDR1 is SGHAT and CDR2 FQNNGV. Here the CDR3 DNA reads TGTGCCAGCAGCCTCCCGACAGGGGAAGAGACCCAGTACTTC. This encodes CASSLPTGEETQYF.

V and J are TRBV7-2 and TRBJ2-1; 8 bases map to TRBD2. The CDR3 covers 15 residues. The germline CDR1 and CDR2 sequences are SGHTA and FQGNSA. V was clipped by 1 base and J by 7 bases; unmatched bases: 6. CDR3 nucleotide sequence: TGTGCCAGCAGCTTAGGACTAGCGAAGAATAATGAGCAGTTCTTC. Translating gives CASSLGLAKNNEQFF.

This chain connects TRBV7-3 to TRBJ2-6; D may correspond to TRBD1 or TRBD2 (5 bases each). Germline V gives CDR1 SGHTA, CDR2 FQGTGA. Trimming removed 2 bases at V and 0 bases at J, with 11 bases between. The CDR3 spans 17 residues. The CDR3 region has the DNA TGTGCCAGCAGCTTAGAGGGGATTCTCTCTGGGGCCAACGTCCTGACTTTC. It translates to CASSLEGILSGANVLTF.

This clone occurred once. The chain employs TRBV19 and TRBJ1-2, with 8 bases that match TRBD1. The V gene's germline CDR1 is LNHDA and CDR2 SQIVND (reference sequence). With V trimmed by 7 bases and J by 4 bases, 5 bases remained unmatched. The CDR3 contains 13 residues. CDR3 DNA: TGTGCCAGTACCCGCGGACAGGGCTATGGCTACACCTTC. Translated, it gives CASTRGQGYGYTF.

The chain employs TRBV20-1 and TRBJ2-7; perhaps TRBD2 as D (6 bases). V lost 6 bases to trimming and J lost 5 bases, with 11 bases between them. The germline CDR1 and CDR2 sequences are DFQATT and SNEGSKA (reference sequence). The CDR3 runs 11 residues. This CDR3 is CSAAQRDEQYF. The CDR3 DNA reads TGCAGTGCCGCACAGCGGGACGAGCAGTACTTC.

This clone was seen only a few times. The genes are TRBV5-1 and TRBJ2-7; D is undetermined. This CDR3 spans 13 amino acids. Germline V gives CDR1 SGHRS, CDR2 YFSETQ. V was cut by 4 bases and J by 2 bases, with 10 bases left in between. The DNA of the CDR3 is TGCGCCAGCAGCCCCGGTGGGCCCTACGAGCAGTACTTC. This translates into CASSPGGPYEQYF.

The rearrangement uses TRBV2 and TRBJ1-2; D is undetermined. From germline, CDR1 is SNHLY and CDR2 FYNNEI. V was shortened by 7 bases and J by 0 bases, with 12 bases between the two germline ends. CDR3 length: 14 amino acids. CDR3 protein: CASTSAVANYGYTF. DNA of the CDR3: TGTGCCAGCACCTCCGCGGTCGCTAACTATGGCTACACCTTC.

The CDR3 nucleotides are TGTGCCAGCAGCTTCACAGGGGGAACTGAAGCTTTCTTT. It encodes CASSFTGGTEAFF. This sequence joins TRBV7-8 and TRBJ1-1; 8 positions match TRBD1. V lost 3 bases, J lost 5 bases, and 2 bases stayed unmatched. The CDR3 is made up of 13 amino acids. Per the germline V gene, CDR1 is SGHVS and CDR2 is FQNEAQ.

The genes are TRBV5-5 and TRBJ2-7; D is unresolved. There are 14 residues in the CDR3. V lost 7 bases and J 0 bases, leaving 14 bases between the germline ends. Germline V gives CDR1 SGHKS, CDR2 YYEKEE (reference sequence). The CDR3 bases are TGTGCCAGCTCCACCGGGCTGAGCTCCTACGAGCAGTACTTC. Its translation is CASSTGLSSYEQYF.

The V gene is TRBV2, the J gene TRBJ2-7; 7 bases line up with TRBD1. CDR1 SNHLY and CDR2 FYNNEI come from the germline V gene. Trimming removed 5 bases from V and 1 base from J; junction bases left unmatched: 8. The CDR3 contains 15 residues. The CDR3 DNA reads TGTGCCAGCAGTCCCCAGGGGGTACTATCCTACGAGCAGTACTTC. Translated, it gives CASSPQGVLSYEQYF.

The rearrangement links TRBV3-1 (or the pseudogene TRBV3-2) to TRBJ2-7, with a possible D match to TRBD1 (6 bases). Deletions cut 0 bases from V and 3 bases from J, with 9 bases between. There are 14 residues in the CDR3. Germline V gives CDR1 LGHDT, CDR2 YNNKEL (reference sequence). CDR3 region: CASSQDEGVYEQYF. The CDR3 DNA follows: TGTGCCAGCAGCCAAGATGAGGGGGTCTACGAGCAGTACTTC.

This sequence joins TRBV11-2 and TRBJ1-1; TRBD1 matches at 7 bases. There are 15 residues in the CDR3. The V gene end was trimmed by 2 bases and the J gene end by 4 bases; junction bases not matched to a gene: 7. CDR1 is SGHAT, CDR2 FQNNGV, per germline. CDR3: CASSLRRQGGTEAFF. CDR3 coding DNA: TGTGCCAGCAGCTTAAGGAGACAGGGAGGCACTGAAGCTTTCTTT.

On this clone: This same CDR3 is encoded by further DNA sequences in the sample. The rearrangement links TRBV19 to TRBJ2-2; maybe TRBD1 (6 bases). Per the germline V gene, CDR1 is LNHDA and CDR2 is SQIVND (reference sequence). V lost 4 bases and J lost 0, with 9 bases in between. There are 15 residues in the CDR3. The CDR3 reads CASSTRTANTGELFF. The CDR3 nucleotides are TGTGCCAGTAGTACCCGGACAGCGAACACCGGGGAGCTGTTTTTT.

The chain joins TRBV3-1 (or the pseudogene TRBV3-2) to TRBJ1-6, with D possibly TRBD1 on 5 matching bases. The V gene's germline CDR1 is LGHDT and CDR2 YNNKEL (reference sequence). The CDR3 is 17 residues long. V gave up 0 bases and J gave up 2 bases, with 11 bases separating them. The CDR3 sequence is CASSQEGVFTYNSPLHF. CDR3 in DNA: TGTGCCAGCAGCCAAGAGGGGGTATTCACCTATAATTCACCCCTCCACTTT.

This chain joins TRBV5-1 and TRBJ2-5, with 11 bases that match TRBD2. Trimming cost V 4 bases and J 6 bases; bases outside gene matches: 11. The CDR3 is 16 residues long. Looked up from germline, CDR1 is SGHRS and CDR2 is YFSETQ. As DNA, the CDR3 is TGCGCCAGCAGCGATACTACTAGCGGGAGTAGCAAGACCCAGTACTTC. Its protein is CASSDTTSGSSKTQYF.

The chain employs TRBV5-1 and TRBJ1-1, with D perhaps TRBD1 (5 bases). The V gene lost 4 bases and the J gene lost 6 bases, with 13 bases spanning the gap. CDR3 length equals 13 residues. Germline V gene data show CDR1 as SGHRS and CDR2 as YFSETQ. The CDR3 DNA is TGCGCCAGCAGCAGGGACGGAGGAGCTGAAGCTTTCTTT. Translation gives CASSRDGGAEAFF.

V is TRBV19 and J is TRBJ2-5, with 7 positions matching TRBD2. The CDR3 extends over 15 amino acids. Trimming at V came to 4 bases and at J to 5 bases, leaving 10 bases not matched to a gene. Germline V gene sequence: CDR1 LNHDA, CDR2 SQIVND (reference sequence). CDR3 amino acids: CASSTLGGMRETQYF. CDR3 DNA sequence: TGTGCCAGTAGTACCCTGGGAGGGATGAGGGAGACCCAGTACTTC. The whole variable domain, filled in from reference TRBV19 and TRBJ2-5, reads DGGITQSPKYLFRKEGQNVTLSCEQNLNHDAMYWYRQDPGQGLRLIYYSQIVNDFQKGDIAEGYSVSREKKESFPLTVTSAQKNPTAFYLCASSTLGGMRETQYFGPGTRLLVL.

The CDR3 spells CASSLVAGRDTGELFF. The CDR3 region has the DNA TGTGCCAGCAGCTTGGTAGCGGGGCGCGATACCGGGGAGCTGTTTTTT. V is TRBV7-7 and J is TRBJ2-2, with TRBD2 matching 8 bases. Per germline, CDR1 SSHAT and CDR2 FNYEAQ (reference sequence). The CDR3 is 16 amino acids. The V gene end was trimmed by 3 bases and the J gene end by 5 bases; junction bases not matched to a gene: 8.

This chain uses TRBV4-2 with TRBJ1-2; TRBD1 might be the D (6 bases). This CDR3 comprises 16 residues. Trimming left V 1 base short and J 5 bases short, with 17 bases between. From germline, CDR1 is LGHNA and CDR2 YNFKEQ. The CDR3 region is CASSQGALGGRYGYTF. The CDR3 DNA follows: TGTGCCAGCAGCCAAGGGGCATTAGGGGGGCGGTATGGCTACACCTTC.

This clone has just a few counts. The chain recombines TRBV3-1 (or the pseudogene TRBV3-2) with TRBJ2-5; 10 bases line up with TRBD1. The junction had 13 bases not matched to a gene; V was cut back by 1 base and J by 5 bases. Looked up from germline, CDR1 is LGHDT and CDR2 is YNNKEL (reference sequence). This CDR3 comprises 18 residues. Here the CDR3 DNA reads TGTGCCAGCAGCCAAGGGTCCCTTAGACAGGGGGCGTACGAGACCCAGTACTTC. It codes for CASSQGSLRQGAYETQYF.

This chain joins TRBV5-1 and TRBJ1-2; a weak D match, TRBD1 (6 bases). CDR1 and CDR2 from the germline V gene are SGHRS and YFSETQ. The CDR3 extends over 14 amino acids. Trimming pared 5 bases from V and 0 bases from J, leaving 11 bases between. DNA for the CDR3: TGCGCCAGCAGGCAGGGGCTAACTAACTATGGCTACACCTTC. It encodes CASRQGLTNYGYTF.

Here the CDR3 reads CASSIRKEANEKLFF. The CDR3 nucleotides read TGTGCCAGTAGTATCCGGAAGGAGGCGAACGAAAAACTGTTTTTT. The chain has TRBV19 and TRBJ1-4, with D unclear. In germline, CDR1 is LNHDA, CDR2 SQIVND (reference sequence). Deletions cut 3 bases from V and 8 bases from J, with 16 bases between. The CDR3 loop spans 15 amino acids.

J is TRBJ1-1 and V is TRBV19, with D perhaps TRBD1 (5 bases). CDR1 LNHDA and CDR2 SQIVND come from the germline V gene (reference sequence). This CDR3 comprises 21 residues. Trimming stripped 6 bases from V and 6 bases from J, with 38 bases between. The CDR3 loop is CASSSRRTGQVAGWGKPEAFF. The CDR3 DNA sequence: TGTGCCAGTAGCTCTCGCAGGACTGGACAAGTGGCAGGGTGGGGTAAGCCTGAAGCTTTCTTT.

The chain uses TRBV6-6 and TRBJ2-1; D assignment may be TRBD1 or TRBD2 (9 bases each). The germline V gene encodes CDR1 MNHNY and CDR2 SVGAGI (reference sequence). V lost 6 bases and J lost 7, with 16 bases in between. The CDR3 spans 14 residues. In DNA form, the CDR3 reads TGTGCCAGCAGACCTAGCGGGACAGGGAATGAGCAGTTCTTC. It specifies CASRPSGTGNEQFF.

This rearrangement joins TRBV6-5 to TRBJ1-5, with a possible D match to TRBD1 (6 bases). V was clipped by 8 bases and J by 7 bases, with 15 bases between them. Germline CDR1 reads MNHEY; CDR2 reads SVGAGI. The CDR3 loop spans 13 amino acids. The CDR3 DNA follows: TGTGCCAGCTCGAGGGGGGACCCCCAGCCCCAGCATTTT. Its protein product is CASSRGDPQPQHF.

The chain combines TRBV27 with TRBJ1-2; 10 bases map to TRBD1. The V gene's germline CDR1 is MNHEY and CDR2 SMNVEV (reference sequence). This CDR3 has 16 amino acids. The ends lost 7 bases at V and 3 bases at J; junction bases unmatched: 11. CDR3 in DNA: TGTGCCAGCAAGCTCGCCGGGACAGGGGTCGACTATGGCTACACCTTC. Translating gives CASKLAGTGVDYGYTF.

The V call is TRBV29-1, the J call TRBJ2-7; 8 bases fit TRBD2. The CDR3 sequence is 11 residues long. Trimming at V came to 6 bases and at J to 6 bases, leaving 4 bases not matched to a gene. CDR1 is SQVTM, CDR2 ANQGSEA, per germline. The chain's CDR3 is CSVPGGREQYF. DNA for the CDR3: TGCAGCGTACCGGGAGGGCGCGAGCAGTACTTC.

On this clone itself: One end of the junction does not line up with germline, which may come from a read error. The chain couples TRBV7-7 to TRBJ2-3; D uncertain. Germline assignment: CDR1 SSHAT and CDR2 FNYEAQ (reference sequence). CDR3 length: 14 residues. The CDR3 nucleotides are TGTGCTAGCAGCTTAAGGACCCCTCCGGATACGCAGTATTTT. It encodes CASSLRTPPDTQYF.

This chain uses TRBV7-9 with TRBJ1-6; D is perhaps TRBD1 (5 bases). Germline V CDR1 and CDR2: SEHNR, FQNEAQ (reference sequence). Trimming removed 3 bases from V and 10 bases from J, with 7 bases in between. The CDR3 has 12 amino acids. The CDR3 region has the DNA TGTGCCAGCAGCTTCGCAGGGTCACCCCTCCACTTT. This gives the protein CASSFAGSPLHF.

This clone was observed a single time. The rearrangement links TRBV2 to TRBJ2-5; no firm D call. The V gene's germline CDR1 is SNHLY and CDR2 FYNNEI. V dropped 5 bases and J dropped 5 bases, with 12 bases sitting between them. This CDR3 has 13 amino acids. The CDR3 is CASSRNYRETQYF. DNA of the CDR3: TGTGCCAGCAGTAGGAACTACCGGGAGACCCAGTACTTC.

V and J are TRBV19 and TRBJ1-3, with TRBD1 as a possible D gene (5 bases). Germline lookup yields CDR1 LNHDA and CDR2 SQIVND (reference sequence). Deletions cut 2 bases from V and 3 bases from J, with 20 bases between. This CDR3 contains 18 residues. The CDR3 protein is CASSIRTRGVLHGNTIYF. The CDR3 DNA follows: TGTGCCAGTAGTATAAGGACTCGAGGGGTTCTACATGGAAACACCATATATTTT.

J is TRBJ2-7 and V is TRBV2; D gene unclear. V lost 7 bases, J lost 2 bases, and 6 bases lay in between. Germline V gene data show CDR1 as SNHLY and CDR2 as FYNNEI. The CDR3 has 11 residues. The chain's CDR3 is CASKGAYEQYF. DNA of the CDR3: TGTGCCAGCAAAGGCGCCTACGAGCAGTACTTC.